Listed below are T cell receptor beta chains from one sample, sequenced in a study of blood T cell repertoires in COVID-19. Clones were read by immunoSEQ multiplex PCR, and TCRdb kept only the in-frame ones, dropping some. The profile covers around 240,000 clones, with 70% to 90% appearing a single time and more than 2.5% taken by the ten largest. Sequencing was done on a sample of peripheral blood. These receptors were taken from a woman in her thirties who had recovered from COVID-19. Both conserved end residues are part of each CDR3. D genes are given only for firm matches. Clone size appears in some rows only: once, few, many, or a class for an expanded clone.

d_gene: .
len: 16
v_gene: TRBV27
abundance: .
j_gene: TRBJ2-7
CDR3aa: CASSRHRTGYSYEQYF
CDR3nt: TGTGCCAGCAGCCGACACCGTACAGGTTACTCCTACGAGCAGTACTTC

d_gene: TRBD1
len: 17
v_gene: TRBV2
abundance: few
j_gene: TRBJ1-2
CDR3aa: CASSADRSLLTNYGYTF
CDR3nt: TGTGCCAGCAGCGCGGACAGGTCCCTACTTACTAACTATGGCTACACCTTC

d_gene: TRBD1
len: 15
v_gene: TRBV7-6
abundance: once
j_gene: TRBJ2-7
CDR3aa: CASSVQPGQGFEQYF
CDR3nt: TGTGCCAGCAGCGTACAACCGGGACAGGGTTTCGAGCAGTACTTC

d_gene: TRBD2
len: 14
v_gene: TRBV6-6
abundance: .
j_gene: TRBJ2-5
CDR3aa: CASSQLAGGETQYF
CDR3nt: TGTGCCAGCAGTCAGCTAGCGGGGGGGGAGACCCAGTACTTC

d_gene: TRBD2
len: 16
v_gene: TRBV11-3
abundance: .
j_gene: TRBJ2-1
CDR3aa: CASSYRGGSSYNEQFF
CDR3nt: TGTGCCAGCAGCTACCGGGGGGGGAGCTCCTACAATGAGCAGTTCTTC

d_gene: TRBD1
len: 15
v_gene: TRBV10-1
abundance: .
j_gene: TRBJ2-7
CDR3aa: CASSEPGQGIYEQYF
CDR3nt: TGCGCCAGCAGTGAGCCGGGACAGGGGATCTACGAGCAGTACTTC

d_gene: .
len: 14
v_gene: TRBV6-5
abundance: .
j_gene: TRBJ2-7
CDR3aa: CASSRVLSSYEQYF
CDR3nt: TGTGCCAGCAGCCGCGTTTTGAGCTCCTACGAGCAGTACTTC

d_gene: TRBD1
len: 15
v_gene: TRBV10-3
abundance: few
j_gene: TRBJ1-5
CDR3aa: CAISEGTGPFQPQHF
CDR3nt: TGTGCCATCAGTGAAGGGACAGGTCCTTTTCAGCCCCAGCATTTT

d_gene: .
len: 16
v_gene: TRBV4-3
abundance: .
j_gene: TRBJ2-7
CDR3aa: CASSQAIDTLSYEQYF
CDR3nt: TGCGCCAGCAGCCAAGCCATCGACACGCTTTCCTACGAGCAGTACTTC

d_gene: .
len: 14
v_gene: TRBV14
abundance: .
j_gene: TRBJ1-3
CDR3aa: CASSQPGSSDTIYF
CDR3nt: TGTGCCAGCAGCCAGCCCGGGAGCAGTGACACCATATATTTT

d_gene: TRBD2
len: 16
v_gene: TRBV9
abundance: .
j_gene: TRBJ2-2
CDR3aa: CASSARTSGGAGELFF
CDR3nt: TGTGCCAGCAGCGCGAGGACTAGCGGGGGGGCCGGGGAGCTGTTTTTT

d_gene: .
len: 14
v_gene: TRBV6-5
abundance: .
j_gene: TRBJ1-1
CDR3aa: CASSSAGPNTEAFF
CDR3nt: TGTGCCAGCAGTTCGGCAGGGCCCAACACTGAAGCTTTCTTT

d_gene: .
len: 11
v_gene: TRBV3-1/TRBV3-2
abundance: .
j_gene: TRBJ1-1
CDR3aa: CASKTGGEAFF
CDR3nt: TGTGCCAGCAAGACGGGGGGTGAAGCTTTCTTT

d_gene: TRBD2
len: 15
v_gene: TRBV7-2
abundance: .
j_gene: TRBJ2-5
CDR3aa: CASSGAGWSGETQYF
CDR3nt: TGTGCCAGCAGCGGAGCGGGGTGGTCCGGAGAGACCCAGTACTTC

d_gene: .
len: 16
v_gene: TRBV2
abundance: .
j_gene: TRBJ1-2
CDR3aa: CASKPGSTLPVYGYTF
CDR3nt: TGTGCCAGCAAGCCTGGGAGTACCCTCCCCGTCTATGGCTACACCTTC

d_gene: TRBD2
len: 16
v_gene: TRBV7-2
abundance: .
j_gene: TRBJ2-1
CDR3aa: CASSPSGTSGFNEQFF
CDR3nt: TGTGCCAGCAGCCCTTCCGGGACTAGTGGGTTCAATGAGCAGTTCTTC

d_gene: .
len: 15
v_gene: TRBV5-1
abundance: .
j_gene: TRBJ1-1
CDR3aa: CASSLEGRGEAEAFF
CDR3nt: TGCGCCAGCAGCTTGGAGGGCAGGGGAGAGGCTGAAGCTTTCTTT

d_gene: .
len: 13
v_gene: TRBV7-2
abundance: .
j_gene: TRBJ2-7
CDR3aa: CASSSGTYYEQYF
CDR3nt: TGTGCCAGCAGCTCCGGGACTTACTACGAGCAGTACTTC

d_gene: .
len: 14
v_gene: TRBV5-6
abundance: .
j_gene: TRBJ2-7
CDR3aa: CASSVHGSNYEQYF
CDR3nt: TGTGCCAGCAGCGTACACGGGAGCAATTACGAGCAGTACTTC

d_gene: TRBD1
len: 17
v_gene: TRBV12-5
abundance: .
j_gene: TRBJ2-7
CDR3aa: CASGLEGWDSKTNEQYF
CDR3nt: TGTGCTAGTGGTTTGGAAGGGTGGGACAGTAAGACCAACGAGCAGTACTTC

d_gene: .
len: 12
v_gene: TRBV7-2
abundance: .
j_gene: TRBJ1-6
CDR3aa: CASSLDTSPLHF
CDR3nt: TGTGCCAGCAGCTTAGACACTTCACCCCTCCACTTT

d_gene: TRBD1
len: 15
v_gene: TRBV7-2
abundance: .
j_gene: TRBJ1-2
CDR3aa: CASSLWSGGGYGYTF
CDR3nt: TGTGCCAGCAGCTTATGGTCAGGGGGCGGTTATGGCTACACCTTC

d_gene: .
len: 17
v_gene: TRBV6-4
abundance: .
j_gene: TRBJ2-3
CDR3aa: CASSPHLGGGPTDTQYF
CDR3nt: TGTGCCAGCAGCCCCCACTTAGGGGGGGGCCCTACAGATACGCAGTATTTT

d_gene: .
len: 13
v_gene: TRBV5-5
abundance: .
j_gene: TRBJ2-7
CDR3aa: CASMAGVAREQYF
CDR3nt: TGTGCCAGCATGGCAGGGGTTGCTCGAGAGCAGTACTTC

d_gene: TRBD2
len: 18
v_gene: TRBV15
abundance: .
j_gene: TRBJ2-1
CDR3aa: CATSRGQHVAGVGDEQFF
CDR3nt: TGTGCCACCAGCAGAGGGCAACACGTAGCGGGGGTAGGGGATGAGCAGTTCTTC

d_gene: TRBD2
len: 16
v_gene: TRBV11-2
abundance: .
j_gene: TRBJ2-1
CDR3aa: CASSLVAGGSYNEQFF
CDR3nt: TGTGCCAGCAGCTTAGTTGCGGGGGGATCCTACAATGAGCAGTTCTTC

d_gene: .
len: 12
v_gene: TRBV7-3
abundance: .
j_gene: TRBJ2-5
CDR3aa: CASSVPGETQYF
CDR3nt: TGTGCCAGCTCGGTCCCGGGAGAGACCCAGTACTTC

d_gene: TRBD2
len: 15
v_gene: TRBV7-3
abundance: .
j_gene: TRBJ2-7
CDR3aa: CASSLGLADAYEQYF
CDR3nt: TGTGCCAGCAGCTTGGGACTAGCCGATGCCTACGAGCAGTACTTC

d_gene: TRBD1
len: 14
v_gene: TRBV5-1
abundance: few
j_gene: TRBJ1-6
CDR3aa: CASSPDRGDSPLHF
CDR3nt: TGCGCCAGCAGCCCCGACAGGGGGGATTCACCCCTCCACTTT

d_gene: .
len: 13
v_gene: TRBV5-1
abundance: .
j_gene: TRBJ2-1
CDR3aa: CASSLVQVGEQFF
CDR3nt: TGCGCCAGCAGCTTGGTTCAGGTCGGTGAGCAGTTCTTC

d_gene: TRBD1
len: 16
v_gene: TRBV3-1/TRBV3-2
abundance: .
j_gene: TRBJ1-4
CDR3aa: CASSQGRRQGEEKLFF
CDR3nt: TGTGCCAGCAGCCAAGGCCGGCGTCAGGGGGAAGAAAAACTGTTTTTT

d_gene: TRBD1
len: 12
v_gene: TRBV7-2
abundance: once
j_gene: TRBJ1-4
CDR3aa: CASSDPGGKLFF
CDR3nt: TGTGCCAGCAGCGATCCAGGGGGAAAACTGTTTTTT

d_gene: .
len: 15
v_gene: TRBV6-1
abundance: once
j_gene: TRBJ1-5
CDR3aa: CASSEAHRDGQPQHF
CDR3nt: TGTGCCAGCAGTGAAGCCCACAGGGACGGTCAGCCCCAGCATTTT

d_gene: .
len: 11
v_gene: TRBV5-4
abundance: .
j_gene: TRBJ2-1
CDR3aa: CASSLFDEQFF
CDR3nt: TGTGCCAGCAGCTTGTTCGATGAGCAGTTCTTC

d_gene: .
len: 13
v_gene: TRBV29-1
abundance: few
j_gene: TRBJ1-2
CDR3aa: CSVMTEYNYGYTF
CDR3nt: TGCAGCGTTATGACAGAATATAACTATGGCTACACCTTC

d_gene: .
len: 17
v_gene: TRBV5-1
abundance: .
j_gene: TRBJ2-2
CDR3aa: CASSLGQAVIGTGELFF
CDR3nt: TGCGCCAGCAGCTTGGGACAGGCCGTAATAGGCACCGGGGAGCTGTTTTTT

d_gene: .
len: 14
v_gene: TRBV5-3
abundance: .
j_gene: TRBJ2-2
CDR3aa: CARAGLPYTGELFF
CDR3nt: TGTGCCAGAGCAGGGTTACCTTACACCGGGGAGCTGTTTTTT

d_gene: TRBD1
len: 16
v_gene: TRBV19
abundance: .
j_gene: TRBJ2-3
CDR3aa: CASSMSGGQVTDTQYF
CDR3nt: TGTGCCAGTAGTATGTCCGGGGGACAGGTCACAGATACGCAGTATTTT

d_gene: TRBD2
len: 15
v_gene: TRBV4-1
abundance: .
j_gene: TRBJ2-1
CDR3aa: CASRVAGDTYNEQFF
CDR3nt: TGCGCCAGCAGGGTAGCGGGGGACACCTACAATGAGCAGTTCTTC

d_gene: .
len: 15
v_gene: TRBV13
abundance: .
j_gene: TRBJ1-4
CDR3aa: CASSLRRVSNEKLFF
CDR3nt: TGTGCCAGCAGCTTAAGGCGGGTGTCTAATGAAAAACTGTTTTTT

d_gene: .
len: 14
v_gene: TRBV11-2
abundance: .
j_gene: TRBJ1-2
CDR3aa: CASSPRRESLGYTF
CDR3nt: TGTGCCAGCAGCCCTCGCAGGGAATCTTTGGGCTACACCTTC

d_gene: .
len: 15
v_gene: TRBV12-5
abundance: .
j_gene: TRBJ1-4
CDR3aa: CASGLVLKGNEKLFF
CDR3nt: TGTGCTAGTGGTTTGGTACTGAAGGGGAATGAAAAACTGTTTTTT